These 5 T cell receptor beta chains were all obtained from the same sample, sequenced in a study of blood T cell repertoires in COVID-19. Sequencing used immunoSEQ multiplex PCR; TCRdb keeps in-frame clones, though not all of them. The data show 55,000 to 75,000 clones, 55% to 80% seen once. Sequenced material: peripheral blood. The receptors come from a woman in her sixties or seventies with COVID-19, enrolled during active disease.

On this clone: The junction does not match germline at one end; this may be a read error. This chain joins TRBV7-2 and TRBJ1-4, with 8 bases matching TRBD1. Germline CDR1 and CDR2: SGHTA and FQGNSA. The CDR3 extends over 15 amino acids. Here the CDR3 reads CASSIATGGSEKLFF. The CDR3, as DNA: TGTGCCAGCAGCATAGCCACAGGGGGTAGTGAAAAACTGTTTTTT.

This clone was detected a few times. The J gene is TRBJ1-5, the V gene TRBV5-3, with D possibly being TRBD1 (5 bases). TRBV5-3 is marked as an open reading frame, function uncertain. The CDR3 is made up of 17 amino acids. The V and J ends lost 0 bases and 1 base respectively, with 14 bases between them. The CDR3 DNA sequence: TGTGCCAGAAGCTTGGGACAGCCGCAAAGAAGCAATCAGCCCCAGCATTTT. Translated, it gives CARSLGQPQRSNQPQHF.

DNA for the CDR3: TGCAGTGCTAGTTTAGGTGGGACTGGGGAGACCCAGTACTTC. As protein: CSASLGGTGETQYF. The rearrangement joins TRBV20-1 to TRBJ2-5; weak D call: TRBD2 (6 bases). V dropped 3 bases and J dropped 5 bases, with 16 bases sitting between them. This CDR3 is 14 amino acids long. Germline V CDR1 and CDR2: DFQATT, SNEGSKA (reference sequence).

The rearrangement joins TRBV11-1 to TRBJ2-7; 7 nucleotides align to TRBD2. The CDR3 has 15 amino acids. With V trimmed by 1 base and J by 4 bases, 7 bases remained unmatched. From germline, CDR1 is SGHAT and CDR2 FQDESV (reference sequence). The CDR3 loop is CASSLEASGTYEQYF. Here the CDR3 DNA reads TGTGCCAGCAGCTTAGAGGCTAGCGGCACTTACGAGCAGTACTTC.

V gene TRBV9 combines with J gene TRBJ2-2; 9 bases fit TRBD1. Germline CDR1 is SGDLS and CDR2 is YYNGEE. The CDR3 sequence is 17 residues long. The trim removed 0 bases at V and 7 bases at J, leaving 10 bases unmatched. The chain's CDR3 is CASSVALGTGLGGELFF. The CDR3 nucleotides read TGTGCCAGCAGCGTAGCTCTCGGGACAGGGTTGGGCGGGGAGCTGTTTTTT.